This paragraph covers one T cell receptor beta chain sequence. These data are taken from a study of blood T cell repertoires in COVID-19. The overall study: Samples representing acute and convalescent COVID-19 were sourced from the United States, Italy and Spain.

Sequenced by immunoSEQ multiplex PCR; TCRdb stores in-frame clones only, minus some. The sample holds 95,000 to 110,000 clones, about 86% seen once. The sample comprised peripheral blood. The sequence was obtained from a woman older than 75 with active or convalescent COVID-19.

CDR3 amino acids: CASSLVGTGVSEQYF. Here the CDR3 DNA reads TGTGCCAGCAGCTTAGTGGGGACAGGGGTCAGCGAGCAGTACTTC. The chain employs TRBV11-2 and TRBJ2-7; TRBD1 agrees at 10 bases. The germline V gene encodes CDR1 SGHAT and CDR2 FQNNGV. CDR3 length: 15 residues. The ends lost 1 base at V and 6 bases at J; junction bases unmatched: 6.